The text below deals with one T cell receptor beta chain. V trimming: 5 bases; J trimming: 1 base; junction bases outside the gene matches: 4. Germline CDR1 reads MGHRA; CDR2 reads YSYEKL. There are 16 residues in the CDR3. Methods used by the authors: Filtering differed, since immunoSEQ gave only junction sequences and no quality scores. Profiled with immunoSEQ multiplex PCR; TCRdb holds only in-frame clones, not every one. Clonal size and the V and J genes are those of that table, whereas D and trimming came from the DNA. The table includes roughly 2.6 million clones, around nine tenths detected once. This entry comes from a study of shared clonotypes between healthy human individuals.

The TCR sequence derives from a man between 18 and 35 years old in good health. The genes are TRBV4-1 and TRBJ1-5; 11 bases line up with TRBD1. The sequenced sample was naive CD4+ T cells sorted from blood. Subset denoted: CD45RA+ positively selected. CDR3 residues: CASSTGQGESNQPQHF. The DNA for the CDR3 is TGCGCCAGCAGCACGGGACAGGGGGAGAGCAATCAGCCCCAGCATTTT.